This TCR beta chain was identified during a study of blood T cell repertoires in COVID-19. As for the study in general: Specimens from acute and convalescent COVID-19 originated in the United States, Italy and Spain. Sample material is recorded as cDNA or gDNA derived from T cells, B-cell-depleted T cells, or PBMCs.

A few counts support this clone. The V gene's germline CDR1 is GTSNPN and CDR2 SVGIG (reference sequence). This CDR3 contains 13 residues. The V end lost 0 bases, the J end lost 8 bases, and 13 bases lay between the germline ends. Original handling: It was from reference gene primer amplification that nucleated cell counts were estimated. Repertoires were generated with immunoSEQ multiplex PCR, while TCRdb's copy carries only in-frame clones and drops some. V and J calls and clone size are as listed in that table; D and trimming were resolved from the DNA. This table has around 140,000 clones, less than 85% appearing once.

The V and J genes are TRBV30 and TRBJ1-2; possible D gene TRBD1, 5 bases. Material: peripheral blood. The clonotype originates from a woman older than 75 with acute or convalescent COVID-19. The DNA of the CDR3 is TGTGCCTGGAGTGTACCGGGTAGGGGCGGCTACACCTTC. It is translated as CAWSVPGRGGYTF.